This T cell receptor (beta chain) was sequenced for a study of blood T cell repertoires in COVID-19. Study-wide background: T cells, B-cell-depleted T cells, or PBMCs provided the cDNA or gDNA that served as material.

Germline CDR1 and CDR2: KGHDR and SFDVKD. The CDR3 runs 16 residues. Losses at the gene ends were 4 bases for V and 9 bases for J; bases not matched to a gene: 12. Authors' processing steps: Estimates of nucleated cell counts were drawn from the amplification of reference gene primers. The data were produced by immunoSEQ multiplex PCR, yet TCRdb's version contains in-frame clones alone and is incomplete. V, J and clone size were drawn from that table, and D and trimming were deduced from the DNA. The repertoire consists of 150,000 to 200,000 clones, with 70% to 85% occurring once and the leading ten covering 6.5% to 7%.

Sequenced sample: peripheral blood. The chain couples TRBV24-1 to TRBJ2-2; TRBD2 aligns across 8 bases. This clonotype was obtained from a human donor with acute or convalescent COVID-19. The donor label of this sample is uncertain. CDR3 DNA: TGTGCCACCAGTGACCCGAGCGGGAGACCCAATTGGGAGCTGTTTTTT. It yields the protein CATSDPSGRPNWELFF.